Each of the 26 T cell receptor beta chains below was sequenced from the same sample in a study of shared clonotypes between healthy human individuals. The protocol was immunoSEQ multiplex PCR, while the TCRdb copy is restricted to in-frame clones and leaves out a portion. The table includes over a million clones, roughly 80% detected once. Sequenced sample: memory CD4+ T cells sorted from blood. As for subset: CD45RA-negative fraction. These receptors all come from a young man in good health.

This rearrangement joins TRBV7-9 to TRBJ2-7, with 8 bases identical to TRBD1. Trimming took 6 bases from V and 2 from J; bases not matched to a gene: 6. In germline, CDR1 is SEHNR, CDR2 FQNEAQ (reference sequence). This CDR3 region has 14 residues. CDR3 sequence reads: CASRIQGDPYEQYF. The CDR3 DNA reads TGTGCCAGCAGGATACAGGGGGATCCCTACGAGCAGTACTTC. Combining the CDR3 with reference TRBV7-9 and TRBJ2-7 gives the whole variable domain DTGVSQNPRHKITKRGQNVTFRCDPISEHNRLYWYRQTLGQGPEFLTYFQNEAQLEKSRLLSDRFSAERPKGSFSTLEIQRTEQGDSAMYLCASRIQGDPYEQYFGPGTRLTVT.

The chain uses TRBV6-6 and TRBJ1-4; D might be TRBD1 (5 bases). CDR3 length equals 12 residues. The ends were cut back, 2 bases at V and 8 bases at J, with 6 bases in the middle. Germline V CDR1 and CDR2: MNHNY, SVGAGI (reference sequence). The DNA for the CDR3 is TGTGCCAGCAGTTACAACAGGGAAAAACTGTTTTTT. Encoded protein: CASSYNREKLFF.

The rearrangement uses TRBV6-5 and TRBJ1-1; no clear D. Germline V gives CDR1 MNHEY, CDR2 SVGAGI. The CDR3 length is 12 residues. V lost 6 bases and J lost 1, with 6 bases in between. Here the CDR3 reads CASRQRNTEAFF. CDR3 nucleotides: TGTGCCAGCAGACAGAGGAACACTGAAGCTTTCTTT.

The chain has TRBV9 and TRBJ2-1; no clear D. With 1 base removed from V and 4 bases from J, the gap between germline ends came to 9 bases. The V gene's germline CDR1 is SGDLS and CDR2 YYNGEE. This CDR3 has 14 amino acids. CDR3 sequence: CASSVTESYNEQFF. The DNA for the CDR3 is TGTGCCAGCAGCGTAACAGAGTCTTACAATGAGCAGTTCTTC.

The chain joins TRBV9 to TRBJ2-3; D tentatively reads TRBD1 or TRBD2 (5 bases each). V dropped 0 bases and J dropped 11 bases, with 19 bases sitting between them. The CDR3 is made up of 15 amino acids. Per germline, CDR1 SGDLS and CDR2 YYNGEE. Written as DNA, the CDR3 is TGTGCCAGCAGCGTAGATAGGGAGAGAGTGGGGCGGCAGTATTTT. Translating it yields CASSVDRERVGRQYF.

V usage is TRBV4-1 and J usage is TRBJ2-1; 9 bases are shared with TRBD2. This CDR3 has 16 residues. The germline V gene has CDR1 MGHRA and CDR2 YSYEKL. V trimming: 3 bases; J trimming: 1 base; junction bases outside the gene matches: 4. CDR3 residues: CASSQGLASSYNEQFF. For the CDR3, the DNA is TGCGCCAGCAGCCAGGGACTAGCTTCGTCCTACAATGAGCAGTTCTTC.

The V gene is TRBV2, the J gene TRBJ1-5; D is uncertain. The CDR3 totals 14 residues. The germline V and J ends were trimmed by 3 bases and 4 bases, with 10 bases remaining between them. CDR1 and CDR2 from the germline V gene are SNHLY and FYNNEI. The CDR3 here is CASSDLSLNQPQHF. CDR3 nucleotide sequence: TGTGCCAGCAGTGACTTGTCACTGAATCAGCCCCAGCATTTT.

The rearrangement joins TRBV7-9 to TRBJ2-7, with 8 nucleotides matching TRBD1. The CDR3 runs to 14 residues. CDR1 SEHNR and CDR2 FQNEAQ come from the germline V gene (reference sequence). Trimming at V came to 5 bases and at J to 1 base, leaving 4 bases not matched to a gene. CDR3 amino acids: CASSRQGTSYEQYF. The CDR3 nucleotides are TGTGCCAGCAGCAGACAGGGGACGTCCTACGAGCAGTACTTC.

V and J are TRBV11-2 and TRBJ2-7; TRBD2 agrees at 10 bases. Looked up from germline, CDR1 is SGHAT and CDR2 is FQNNGV. The CDR3 extends over 15 amino acids. With V trimmed by 5 bases and J by 0 bases, 4 bases remained unmatched. CDR3 sequence: CASSIAGGHSYEQYF. The DNA of the CDR3 is TGTGCCAGCAGCATAGCGGGGGGCCACTCCTACGAGCAGTACTTC.

This chain links TRBV28 with TRBJ1-1; 10 bases are a match to TRBD1. CDR3 length: 14 residues. Per germline, CDR1 MDHEN and CDR2 SYDVKM. Trimming cost V 8 bases and J 3 bases; bases outside gene matches: 6. The CDR3 region is CASGMTGGYTEAFF. CDR3 DNA: TGTGCCAGCGGGATGACAGGGGGCTACACTGAAGCTTTCTTT.

This clone has just a few counts. The J gene is TRBJ1-5, the V gene TRBV5-1; no clear D. V was trimmed by 2 bases and J by 5 bases, leaving 2 bases between them. Germline loops: CDR1 SGHRS, CDR2 YFSETQ. The CDR3 has 11 residues. The CDR3 loop reads CASSFDQPQHF. The CDR3 DNA is TGCGCCAGCAGCTTTGATCAGCCCCAGCATTTT.

The rearrangement uses TRBV6-4 and TRBJ2-3; D perhaps matches TRBD1 (7 bases). The CDR3 loop spans 22 amino acids. V was shortened by 2 bases and J by 3 bases, with 33 bases between the two germline ends. The V gene's germline CDR1 is MRHNA and CDR2 SNTAGT. The DNA for the CDR3 is TGTGCCAGCAGTGACGATATAACTGGGACGGGCCGAACCAGGGGGGTGACAGATACGCAGTATTTT. Translating gives CASSDDITGTGRTRGVTDTQYF.

The table lists this clone with a count of one. The chain is built from TRBV10-3 and TRBJ1-1; no definite D call. With 0 bases removed from V and 0 bases from J, the gap between germline ends came to 8 bases. Germline V lookup: CDR1 ENHRY, CDR2 SYGVKD. This CDR3 is built from 15 residues. For the CDR3, the DNA is TGTGCCATCAGTGAGTCGGAGAGCGTGAACACTGAAGCTTTCTTT. Translation gives CAISESESVNTEAFF.

CDR3: CASSLKGWSGDEQFF. CDR3 nucleotide sequence: TGTGCCAGCAGCTTAAAGGGTTGGTCGGGAGATGAGCAGTTCTTC. The chain employs TRBV11-3 and TRBJ2-1; a possible D gene is TRBD2 (6 bases). Germline V gene lookup returns CDR1 SGHNT and CDR2 YENEEA. The CDR3 has 15 residues. Trimming removed 2 bases from V and 8 bases from J, with 16 bases in between.

This clone turned up a few times. V usage is TRBV7-3 and J usage is TRBJ2-1; 10 bases agree with TRBD2. V trimming: 4 bases; J trimming: 2 bases; junction bases outside the gene matches: 5. Germline loops: CDR1 SGHTA, CDR2 FQGTGA. CDR3 size: 16 residues. CDR3 protein: CASSSQGLAPYNEQFF. The DNA of the CDR3 is TGTGCCAGCAGCTCGCAGGGACTAGCGCCCTACAATGAGCAGTTCTTC.

In this sample, this clone turned up a few times. This chain links TRBV11-2 with TRBJ2-4, with D possibly matching TRBD2 (7 bases). The CDR3 is 16 residues long. Trimming stripped 0 bases from V and 8 bases from J, with 17 bases between. Germline CDR1 is SGHAT and CDR2 is FQNNGV. Written as DNA, the CDR3 is TGTGCCAGCAGCTTAGATCGAGGAGGGGGAGGGGACATTCAGTACTTC. Translating it yields CASSLDRGGGGDIQYF.

This chain joins TRBV7-8 and TRBJ2-3; 14 nucleotides line up with TRBD2. The V segment lost 5 bases and the J segment 6 bases; nucleotides outside the gene matches: 7. CDR3 length: 16 amino acids. Germline CDR1 and CDR2: SGHVS and FQNEAQ. CDR3 sequence: CASSSGLAGGTDTQYF. The CDR3 bases are TGTGCCAGCAGCAGCGGACTAGCGGGAGGTACGGATACGCAGTATTTT.

CDR3 protein: CASSKGGNSETQYF. The CDR3 DNA reads TGTGCCAGCAGTAAAGGGGGGAATTCGGAGACCCAGTACTTC. The chain recombines TRBV11-3 with TRBJ2-5; D may match TRBD1 or TRBD2 (6 bases each). Germline V gene data show CDR1 as SGHNT and CDR2 as YENEEA. Trimming left V 6 bases short and J 5 bases short, with 16 bases between. This CDR3 region has 14 residues.

V is TRBV30 and J is TRBJ2-7; 8 bases match TRBD1. The germline V gene has CDR1 GTSNPN and CDR2 SVGIG (reference sequence). The ends lost 1 base at V and 2 bases at J; junction bases unmatched: 4. This CDR3 spans 14 amino acids. The CDR3 bases are TGTGCCTGGAGTGCTGGACAGGGACCCTACGAGCAGTACTTC. Its translation: CAWSAGQGPYEQYF.

To note about this clone: Other DNA sequences from this sample encode an identical CDR3 as well. The chain employs TRBV10-1 and TRBJ2-3; D gene unclear. This CDR3 is 12 amino acids long. V lost 6 bases, J lost 2 bases, and 6 bases lay in between. Per germline, CDR1 WNHNN and CDR2 SYGVQD (reference sequence). For the CDR3, the DNA is TGCGCCAGCAGCCGATCCACAGATACGCAGTATTTT. This gives the protein CASSRSTDTQYF.

This sequence joins TRBV5-1 and TRBJ2-1; no clear D gene. Trimming stripped 0 bases from V and 6 bases from J, with 13 bases between. Germline lookup yields CDR1 SGHRS and CDR2 YFSETQ. The CDR3 has 15 amino acids. The CDR3 region is CASSLETGIGNEQFF. The CDR3, as DNA: TGCGCCAGCAGCTTGGAAACGGGTATAGGCAATGAGCAGTTCTTC.

This clone turned up a few times. The same CDR3 can be traced to other DNA sequences in this sample. This sequence joins TRBV5-1 and TRBJ1-1; TRBD1 aligns across 10 bases. Germline CDR1 and CDR2: SGHRS and YFSETQ. J gave up 0 bases and V 5 bases, and 4 bases lay outside the gene matches. The CDR3 has 15 amino acids. CDR3 sequence reads: CASSRGQGVNTEAFF. CDR3 bases: TGCGCCAGCAGTCGCGGACAGGGGGTGAACACTGAAGCTTTCTTT.

This chain joins TRBV18 and TRBJ1-2; D possibly corresponds to TRBD1 (5 bases). CDR3 length: 15 amino acids. Looked up from germline, CDR1 is KGHSH and CDR2 is LQKENI. The ends were cut back, 0 bases at V and 6 bases at J, with 14 bases in the middle. This CDR3 is CASSPPNEGVHGYTF. In nucleotides, the CDR3 is TGTGCCAGCTCACCACCAAATGAAGGGGTCCATGGCTACACCTTC. Full variable domain (outside the CDR3, taken from reference TRBV18 and TRBJ1-2): NAGVMQNPRHLVRRRGQEARLRCSPMKGHSHVYWYRQLPEEGLKFMVYLQKENIIDESGMPKERFSAEFPKEGPSILRIQQVVRGDSAAYFCASSPPNEGVHGYTFGSGTRLTVV.

This chain joins TRBV18 and TRBJ2-6; D may be TRBD1 (5 bases). Trimming took 3 bases from V and 0 from J, leaving 18 bases between them. The CDR3 contains 19 residues. The V gene's germline CDR1 is KGHSH and CDR2 LQKENI. As DNA, the CDR3 is TGTGCCAGCTCACCGACCAGGGCAGGGTTCGACTCTGGGGCCAACGTCCTGACTTTC. Translation gives CASSPTRAGFDSGANVLTF.

This clone was counted between two and nine times. This sequence joins TRBV18 and TRBJ2-1; TRBD1 matches 10 bases. Germline CDR1 and CDR2: KGHSH and LQKENI. The V gene end was trimmed by 1 base and the J gene end by 10 bases; junction bases not matched to a gene: 7. The CDR3 length is 15 residues. CDR3 region: CASSPQGQGREEQFF. CDR3 nucleotide sequence: TGTGCCAGCTCACCACAGGGACAGGGGCGGGAGGAGCAGTTCTTC.

Here the CDR3 reads CASSQTDTPRKHRSYEQYF. The CDR3 DNA reads as TGCGCCAGCAGCCAGACAGACACCCCCCGAAAGCATCGGTCGTACGAGCAGTACTTC. V usage is TRBV4-1 and J usage is TRBJ2-7, with D tentatively TRBD1 (5 bases). V dropped 3 bases and J dropped 4 bases, with 28 bases sitting between them. This CDR3 is 19 amino acids long. Germline V gives CDR1 MGHRA, CDR2 YSYEKL.